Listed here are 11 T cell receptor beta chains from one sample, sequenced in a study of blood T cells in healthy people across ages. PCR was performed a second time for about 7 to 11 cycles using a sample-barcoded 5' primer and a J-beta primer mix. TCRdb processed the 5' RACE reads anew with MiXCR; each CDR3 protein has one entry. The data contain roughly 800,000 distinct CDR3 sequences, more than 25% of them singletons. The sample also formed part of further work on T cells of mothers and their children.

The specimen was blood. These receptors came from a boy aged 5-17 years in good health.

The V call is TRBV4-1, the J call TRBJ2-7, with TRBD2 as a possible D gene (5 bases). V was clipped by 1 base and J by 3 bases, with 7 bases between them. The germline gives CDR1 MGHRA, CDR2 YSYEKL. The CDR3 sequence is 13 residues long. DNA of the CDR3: TGCGCCAGCAGCCAAGGGACTGACTACGAGCAGTACTTC. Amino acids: CASSQGTDYEQYF.

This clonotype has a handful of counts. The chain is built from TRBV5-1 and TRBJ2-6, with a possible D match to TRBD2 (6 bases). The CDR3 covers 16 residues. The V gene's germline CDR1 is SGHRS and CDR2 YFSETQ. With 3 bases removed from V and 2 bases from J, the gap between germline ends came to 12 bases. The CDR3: CASSWDSRAGANVLTF. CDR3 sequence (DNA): TGCGCCAGCAGCTGGGACTCAAGGGCTGGGGCCAACGTCCTGACTTTC.

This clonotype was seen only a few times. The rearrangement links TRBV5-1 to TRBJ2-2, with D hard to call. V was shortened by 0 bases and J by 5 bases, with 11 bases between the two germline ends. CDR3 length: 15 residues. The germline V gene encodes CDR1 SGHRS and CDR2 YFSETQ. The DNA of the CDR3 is TGCGCCAGCAGCTTGGCCCCCAGGTCGACCGGGGAGCTGTTTTTT. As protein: CASSLAPRSTGELFF.

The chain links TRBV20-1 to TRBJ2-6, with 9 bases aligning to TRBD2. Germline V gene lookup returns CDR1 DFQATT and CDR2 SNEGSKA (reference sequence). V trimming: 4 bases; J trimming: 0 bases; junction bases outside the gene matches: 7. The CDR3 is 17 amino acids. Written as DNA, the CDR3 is TGCAGTGCTACCCGTGGTAGCGGGGGCTCTGGGGCCAACGTCCTGACTTTC. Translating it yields CSATRGSGGSGANVLTF.

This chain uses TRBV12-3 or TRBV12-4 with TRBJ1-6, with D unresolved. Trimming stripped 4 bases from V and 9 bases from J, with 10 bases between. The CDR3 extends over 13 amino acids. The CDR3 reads CASSSARFSPLHF. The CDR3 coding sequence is TGTGCCAGCAGTTCTGCGAGGTTTTCACCCCTCCACTTT.

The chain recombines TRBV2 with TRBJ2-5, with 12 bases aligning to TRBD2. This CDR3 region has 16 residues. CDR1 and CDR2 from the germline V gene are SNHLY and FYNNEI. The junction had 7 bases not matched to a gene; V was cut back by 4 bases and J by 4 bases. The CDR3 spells CASSVSSGGDTETQYF. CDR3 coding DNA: TGTGCCAGCAGTGTATCTAGCGGGGGGGATACAGAGACCCAGTACTTC.

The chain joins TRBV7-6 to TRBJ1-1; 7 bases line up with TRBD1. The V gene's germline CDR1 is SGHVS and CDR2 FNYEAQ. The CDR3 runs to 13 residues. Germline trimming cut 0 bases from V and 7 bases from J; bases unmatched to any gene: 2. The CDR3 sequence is CASSLAGQNEAFF. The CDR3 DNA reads TGTGCCAGCAGCTTAGCGGGACAGAATGAAGCTTTCTTT.

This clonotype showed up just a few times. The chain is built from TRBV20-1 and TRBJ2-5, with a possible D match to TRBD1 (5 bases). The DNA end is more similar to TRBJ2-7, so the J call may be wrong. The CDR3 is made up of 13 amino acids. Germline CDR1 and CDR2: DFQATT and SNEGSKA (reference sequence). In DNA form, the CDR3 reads TGCAGTGCTAGAAGCAGGGCCCTCTACGAGCAGTACTTC. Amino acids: CSARSRALYEQYF.

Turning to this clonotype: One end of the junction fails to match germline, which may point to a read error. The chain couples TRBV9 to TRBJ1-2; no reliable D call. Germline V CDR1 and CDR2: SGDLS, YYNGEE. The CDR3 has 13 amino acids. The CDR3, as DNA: TGCGCCAGCACCCTTAACGACGACTGGGGCTACACCTTC. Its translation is CASTLNDDWGYTF. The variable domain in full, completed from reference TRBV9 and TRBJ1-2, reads DSGVTQTPKHLITATGQRVTLRCSPRSGDLSVYWYQQSLDQGLQFLIQYYNGEERAKGNILERFSAQQFPDLHSELNLSSLELGDSALYFCASTLNDDWGYTFGSGTRLTVV.

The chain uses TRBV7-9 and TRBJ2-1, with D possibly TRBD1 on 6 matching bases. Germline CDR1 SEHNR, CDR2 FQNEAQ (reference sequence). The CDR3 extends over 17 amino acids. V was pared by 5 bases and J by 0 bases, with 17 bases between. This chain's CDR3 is CASSPPLRGSSYNEQFF. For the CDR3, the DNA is TGTGCCAGCAGCCCACCTTTAAGGGGGAGCTCCTACAATGAGCAGTTCTTC.

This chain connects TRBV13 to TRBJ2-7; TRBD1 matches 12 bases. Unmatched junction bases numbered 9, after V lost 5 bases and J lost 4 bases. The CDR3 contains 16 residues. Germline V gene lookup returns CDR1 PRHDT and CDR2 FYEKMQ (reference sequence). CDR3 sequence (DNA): TGTGCCAGCAGCCACTCCGGGACAGGGGGCTGGTACGAGCAGTACTTC. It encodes CASSHSGTGGWYEQYF.